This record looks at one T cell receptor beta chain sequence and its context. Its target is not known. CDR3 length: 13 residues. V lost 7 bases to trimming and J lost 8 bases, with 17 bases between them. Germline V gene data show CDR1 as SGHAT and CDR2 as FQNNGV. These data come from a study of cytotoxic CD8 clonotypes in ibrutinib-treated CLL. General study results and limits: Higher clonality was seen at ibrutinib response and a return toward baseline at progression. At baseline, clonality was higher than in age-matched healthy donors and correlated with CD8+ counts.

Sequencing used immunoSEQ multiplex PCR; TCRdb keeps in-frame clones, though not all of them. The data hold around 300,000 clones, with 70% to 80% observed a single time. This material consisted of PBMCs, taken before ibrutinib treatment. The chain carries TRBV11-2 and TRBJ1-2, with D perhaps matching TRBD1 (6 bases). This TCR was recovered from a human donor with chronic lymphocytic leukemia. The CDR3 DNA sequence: TGTGCCAGCACCCTAGCGGGGGCGGAAGGCTACACCTTC. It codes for CASTLAGAEGYTF.